This entry concerns a single TCR beta chain. Its specificity is unknown. These data belong to a study of T cell repertoires in cytomegalovirus infection. Overall study: Carrying CMV and the relevant HLA type showed in public TCR beta signatures. Overall study results and limits: HLA-C-restricted CMV-specific TCR beta clonotypes were dominant in the ex vivo response.

TCRdb called the reads again in MiXCR, with one record for every CDR3 protein. This sample has 250,000 or so distinct CDR3 sequences; approximately 17% occur once, and the top ten carry about 45%. V was shortened by 7 bases and J by 8 bases, with 11 bases between the two germline ends. CDR3 length: 12 residues. The receptor was isolated from a human donor in good health (CMV status not recorded). Some clones in this sample may be carry-over from other donors' samples. The sample was CD8+ T cells from PBMCs. V is TRBV12-3 or TRBV12-4 and J is TRBJ1-4, with no clear D. The CDR3 region has the DNA TGTGCCAGCACCCTCCCGGGCGAAAAACTGTTTTTT. Its translation: CASTLPGEKLFF.